A single sample gave rise to the 7 T cell receptor beta chains below, sequenced in a study of blood T cells in healthy people across ages. Primed by a sample-barcoded 5' primer and a J-beta primer mix, a second PCR proceeded for roughly 6 to 12 cycles. MiXCR, run by TCRdb on the 5' RACE reads, gives a single entry per CDR3 protein. The sample has 600,000 or so distinct CDR3 sequences; around 21% are singletons. The sequenced sample was blood. The origin of the receptors is a man aged 70-80 years in good health.

This clonotype occurred many times. The chain uses TRBV29-1 and TRBJ2-5; tentative D call: TRBD2 (6 bases). The CDR3 has 14 amino acids. The V gene lost 3 bases and the J gene lost 9 bases, with 20 bases spanning the gap. The V gene's germline CDR1 is SQVTM and CDR2 ANQGSEA. The CDR3 DNA sequence: TGCAGCGTTGAGGGGGACTCAGCGCGCAGGCCCCAGTACTTC. The encoded protein is CSVEGDSARRPQYF.

The table lists this clonotype with a few counts. Germline and junction disagree at one end, which may indicate a read error. This chain links TRBV5-1 with TRBJ2-5, with D perhaps matching TRBD1 or TRBD2 (5 bases each). This CDR3 has 14 amino acids. Germline V gene lookup returns CDR1 SGHRS and CDR2 YFSETQ. The CDR3: CAGSPGTQRETQYF. The CDR3 coding sequence is TGCGCCGGCAGCCCCGGGACCCAGCGAGAGACCCAGTACTTC.

The chain uses TRBV5-1 and TRBJ2-4; 8 bases align to TRBD1. After removal of 4 bases from V and 10 bases from J, the junction contained 4 bases not matched to a gene. The CDR3 has 12 residues. Germline CDR1 and CDR2: SGHRS and YFSETQ. The CDR3 loop is CASSDRGPIQYF. The CDR3 bases are TGCGCCAGCAGCGACAGGGGCCCGATTCAGTACTTC.

This clonotype was counted between two and nine times. This chain uses TRBV27 with TRBJ2-1; D ambiguous. V lost 3 bases and J lost 0, with 12 bases in between. CDR3 length equals 16 residues. CDR1 is MNHEY, CDR2 SMNVEV, per germline (reference sequence). In DNA, the CDR3 is TGTGCCAGCAGTTTGCGGCCGTTGAGCTCCTACAATGAGCAGTTCTTC. This encodes CASSLRPLSSYNEQFF.

This chain links TRBV28 with TRBJ2-7; TRBD1 aligns across 7 bases. The ends lost 8 bases at V and 6 bases at J; junction bases unmatched: 10. Per the germline V gene, CDR1 is MDHEN and CDR2 is SYDVKM. There are 13 residues in the CDR3. CDR3 in amino acids: CASLRQGVSEQYF. The CDR3 nucleotides are TGTGCCAGCCTTCGACAGGGAGTAAGCGAGCAGTACTTC. The full variable domain, in which reference TRBV28 and TRBJ2-7 provide the parts outside the CDR3, is DVKVTQSSRYLVKRTGEKVFLECVQDMDHENMFWYRQDPGLGLRLIYFSYDVKMKEKGDIPEGYSVSREKKERFSLILESASTNQTSMYLCASLRQGVSEQYFGPGTRLTVT.

This clonotype was recorded a few times. V and J are TRBV7-2 and TRBJ2-2; 7 bases match TRBD1. CDR1 and CDR2 (germline): SGHTA, FQGNSA. This CDR3 is built from 14 residues. V trimming: 5 bases; J trimming: 4 bases; junction bases outside the gene matches: 4. CDR3 amino acids: CASSLDRSTGELFF. The CDR3 DNA follows: TGTGCCAGCAGCCTGGACAGGTCCACCGGGGAGCTGTTTTTT.

This clonotype showed up just a few times. The chain employs TRBV11-1 and TRBJ2-5; 8 bases line up with TRBD1. This CDR3 contains 15 residues. Germline trimming cut 5 bases from V and 3 bases from J; bases unmatched to any gene: 8. Looked up from germline, CDR1 is SGHAT and CDR2 is FQDESV (reference sequence). The CDR3 bases are TGTGCCAGCAGCAAAGGACAGGGTTGGGAAGAGACCCAGTACTTC. Encoded protein: CASSKGQGWEETQYF.